The 24 T cell receptor beta chains below all came from one sample that was sequenced in a study of blood T cells in healthy people across ages. A J-beta primer mix and a sample-barcoded 5' primer were used in a second PCR of roughly 6 to 12 cycles. One entry per CDR3 protein, called by TCRdb with MiXCR from the 5' RACE reads. The sample consists of some 1.8 million distinct CDR3 sequences, about 39% of them appearing once. Specimen: blood. The receptor set was obtained from a human donor in good health.

V and J are TRBV5-1 and TRBJ2-7, with 9 bases identical to TRBD1. CDR3 size: 14 residues. V dropped 3 bases and J dropped 6; count of bases not matched to a gene: 7. CDR1 is SGHRS and CDR2 is YFSETQ in the germline V gene. The CDR3 nucleotides are TGCGCCAGCAGCTCGGGACAGGGATCCGGCGAGCAGTACTTC. This translates into CASSSGQGSGEQYF.

This clonotype was observed a handful of times. The chain carries TRBV10-3 and TRBJ1-2; D perhaps matches TRBD1 (5 bases). The CDR3 contains 13 residues. Germline CDR1 ENHRY, CDR2 SYGVKD. Between the trimmed V and J ends, which lost 3 bases and 6 bases, there was a span of 11 bases. The CDR3 DNA follows: TGTGCCATCAGTGAACTTTCGGGGGATGGCTACACCTTC. Protein sequence: CAISELSGDGYTF.

The count of this clonotype is one. The chain joins TRBV7-2 to TRBJ1-2; D is possibly TRBD1 (5 bases). This CDR3 has 16 amino acids. The germline V and J ends were trimmed by 5 bases and 7 bases, with 23 bases remaining between them. CDR1 and CDR2 from the germline V gene are SGHTA and FQGNSA. The CDR3 sequence: CASSTIPGTLGTGYTF. CDR3 DNA: TGTGCCAGCAGCACCATCCCGGGAACACTGGGGACTGGCTACACCTTC.

This clonotype was recorded at least ten times. The rearrangement joins TRBV2 to TRBJ2-1; D perhaps matches TRBD1 (6 bases). Germline V gene lookup returns CDR1 SNHLY and CDR2 FYNNEI. V was pared by 8 bases and J by 0 bases, with 8 bases between. The CDR3 runs 13 residues. CDR3 protein: CASLTGSYNEQFF. Here the CDR3 DNA reads TGTGCCAGCCTGACAGGCTCCTACAATGAGCAGTTCTTC. Full variable domain (missing parts from reference TRBV2 and TRBJ2-1): EPEVTQTPSHQVTQMGQEVILRCVPISNHLYFYWYRQILGQKVEFLVSFYNNEISEKSEIFDDQFSVERPDGSNFTLKIRSTKLEDSAMYFCASLTGSYNEQFFGPGTRLTVL.

This clonotype was seen a handful of times. The rearrangement links TRBV7-2 to TRBJ2-2, with 9 bases identical to TRBD2. The germline gives CDR1 SGHTA, CDR2 FQGNSA. The CDR3 has 14 amino acids. Trimming took 3 bases from V and 6 from J; bases not matched to a gene: 2. Written as DNA, the CDR3 is TGTGCCAGCAGCTTGGGACTAGCAGCCGGGGAGCTGTTTTTT. It specifies CASSLGLAAGELFF.

This clonotype was seen only once. Sequence at one end of the junction differs from germline and may be a read error. The CDR3 loop is CASSQNVGAWDEHYF. In nucleotides, the CDR3 is TGTGCCAGCAGCCAAAACGTCGGGGCATGGGACGAGCACTACTTC. V and J are TRBV6-5 and TRBJ2-7, with D perhaps matching TRBD1 or TRBD2 (5 bases each). From germline, CDR1 is MNHEY and CDR2 SVGAGI. The CDR3 covers 15 residues.

This clonotype came up a few times. The rearrangement uses TRBV7-9 and TRBJ2-5; perhaps TRBD1 as D (7 bases). Germline V gene sequence: CDR1 SEHNR, CDR2 FQNEAQ (reference sequence). V dropped 5 bases and J dropped 2 bases, with 15 bases sitting between them. This CDR3 comprises 15 residues. CDR3 nucleotides: TGTGCCAGCAGCCCCCAGGGGGGCGGGCAAGAGACCCAGTACTTC. Protein product: CASSPQGGGQETQYF. The whole variable domain, filled in from reference TRBV7-9 and TRBJ2-5, reads DTGVSQNPRHKITKRGQNVTFRCDPISEHNRLYWYRQTLGQGPEFLTYFQNEAQLEKSRLLSDRFSAERPKGSFSTLEIQRTEQGDSAMYLCASSPQGGGQETQYFGPGTRLLVL.

The chain is built from TRBV5-1 and TRBJ2-7; D is perhaps TRBD2 (6 bases). Trimming cost V 4 bases and J 2 bases, with 13 bases left between them. Germline CDR1 SGHRS, CDR2 YFSETQ. CDR3 length: 14 residues. CDR3 sequence reads: CASSRSGRPYEQYF. The DNA for the CDR3 is TGCGCCAGCAGCCGGTCCGGGAGACCCTACGAGCAGTACTTC.

In its sample, this clonotype was seen a few times. The junction does not match germline at one end; this may be a read error. The chain couples TRBV7-2 to TRBJ1-2; D is uncertain. This CDR3 has 14 amino acids. Germline CDR1 reads SGHTA; CDR2 reads FQGNSA. This chain's CDR3 is CASSSDPSNYSYTF. The CDR3 DNA sequence: TGTGCCAGCAGCTCAGACCCTTCTAACTATAGCTACACCTTC.

The V and J genes are TRBV10-3 and TRBJ2-3; D possibly corresponds to TRBD2 (6 bases). The CDR3 is made up of 14 amino acids. CDR1 is ENHRY and CDR2 is SYGVKD in the germline V gene. With 8 bases removed from V and 0 bases from J, the gap between germline ends came to 12 bases. For the CDR3, the DNA is TGTGCCATCTCCCCGGGACTTAGCACAGATACGCAGTATTTT. Protein product: CAISPGLSTDTQYF.

The V call is TRBV9, the J call TRBJ1-2; D remains unclear. V was shortened by 4 bases and J by 5 bases, with 18 bases between the two germline ends. In germline, CDR1 is SGDLS, CDR2 YYNGEE. The CDR3 runs 15 residues. The CDR3 sequence: CASSPNSGSRYGYTF. The DNA for the CDR3 is TGTGCCAGCAGCCCGAACTCCGGGTCTCGATATGGCTACACCTTC.

This clonotype showed up just a few times. The CDR3 region is CASSFRRGRQETQYF. The CDR3 nucleotides read TGTGCCAGCAGCTTCAGACGGGGCCGTCAAGAGACCCAGTACTTC. The chain employs TRBV7-3 and TRBJ2-5, with D possibly called TRBD1 or TRBD2 (5 bases each). Trimming cost V 3 bases and J 2 bases, with 13 bases left between them. The CDR3 totals 15 residues. Germline values: CDR1 SGHTA, CDR2 FQGTGA. The whole variable domain, filled in from reference TRBV7-3 and TRBJ2-5, reads GAGVSQTPSNKVTEKGKYVELRCDPISGHTALYWYRQSLGQGPEFLIYFQGTGAADDSGLPNDRFFAVRPEGSVSTLKIQRTERGDSAVYLCASSFRRGRQETQYFGPGTRLLVL.

The chain uses TRBV9 and TRBJ2-3, with 9 bases identical to TRBD2. This CDR3 region has 19 residues. The ends lost 2 bases at V and 1 base at J; junction bases unmatched: 14. The germline V gene has CDR1 SGDLS and CDR2 YYNGEE. The CDR3 region is CASSVLGSWASGGTDTQYF. CDR3 in DNA: TGTGCCAGCAGCGTCTTGGGCTCGTGGGCTAGCGGGGGCACAGATACGCAGTATTTT.

This clonotype was detected only a few times. This sequence joins TRBV29-1 and TRBJ2-3, with D tentatively TRBD1 (6 bases). The CDR3 spans 14 residues. With 7 bases removed from V and 2 bases from J, the gap between germline ends came to 16 bases. Germline V gene lookup returns CDR1 SQVTM and CDR2 ANQGSEA. The CDR3 nucleotides read TGCAGCGCTTTGACAGGCAGTTACACAGATACGCAGTATTTT. It translates to CSALTGSYTDTQYF.

The CDR3 coding sequence is TGTGCCAGCAGCTCCCCAGTTTGGGGGGGGGAAAACAATGAGCAGTTCTTC. Amino acid sequence: CASSSPVWGGENNEQFF. The chain couples TRBV13 to TRBJ2-1; 7 nucleotides match TRBD2. The CDR3 is 17 amino acids. CDR1 is PRHDT and CDR2 is FYEKMQ in the germline V gene (reference sequence). With V trimmed by 4 bases and J by 5 bases, 14 bases remained unmatched.

This clonotype was recorded many times. The chain links TRBV20-1 to TRBJ2-1, with 7 bases matching TRBD2. CDR1 is DFQATT and CDR2 is SNEGSKA in the germline V gene (reference sequence). Trimming at V came to 1 base and at J to 1 base, leaving 4 bases not matched to a gene. This CDR3 is built from 15 residues. In nucleotides, the CDR3 is TGCAGTGCTAGAGGGAGTAGCGGGTCCTACAATGAGCAGTTCTTC. Translated, it gives CSARGSSGSYNEQFF.

A few counts support this clonotype. One junction end does not reproduce the germline sequence, and a read error may be involved. The V gene is TRBV7-2, the J gene TRBJ1-1; the match to TRBD1 covers 7 bases. CDR1 and CDR2 from the germline V gene are SGHTA and FQGNSA. The CDR3 covers 16 residues. CDR3 in amino acids: CASRYNTGDSNTGAFF. The CDR3 nucleotides read TGTGCCAGCAGGTACAATACAGGGGACTCGAACACTGGAGCTTTCTTT.

This clonotype came up a few times. The V call is TRBV20-1, the J call TRBJ2-1; 8 bases are shared with TRBD2. The CDR3 is made up of 13 amino acids. V trimming: 5 bases; J trimming: 5 bases; junction bases outside the gene matches: 5. The V gene's germline CDR1 is DFQATT and CDR2 SNEGSKA (reference sequence). The CDR3 loop reads CSAERGINNEQFF. The CDR3 bases are TGCAGTGCTGAGCGGGGGATTAACAATGAGCAGTTCTTC.

The chain has TRBV12-3 or TRBV12-4 and TRBJ1-3; no clear D. V was trimmed by 5 bases and J by 7 bases, leaving 9 bases between them. The CDR3 covers 12 residues. CDR3 loop: CASSPIRNTIYF. CDR3 nucleotide sequence: TGTGCCAGCAGTCCGATTAGGAACACCATATATTTT.

This clonotype was observed a handful of times. This chain uses TRBV6-2 or TRBV6-3 with TRBJ1-2; 11 nucleotides match TRBD1. J was trimmed by 7 bases and V by 2 bases; bases with no gene match: 6. The CDR3 extends over 15 amino acids. Looked up from germline, CDR1 is MNHEY and CDR2 is SVGEGT. The chain's CDR3 is CASSYEGQGARGYTF. CDR3 nucleotide sequence: TGTGCCAGCAGTTACGAAGGACAGGGGGCGCGTGGCTACACCTTC.

This clonotype has a handful of counts. The V gene is TRBV6-6, the J gene TRBJ2-7; the D is unclear. Germline CDR1 is MNHNY and CDR2 is SVGAGI (reference sequence). V gave up 6 bases and J gave up 2 bases, with 11 bases separating them. CDR3 length: 13 residues. CDR3 in amino acids: CASRTDLTYEQYF. DNA for the CDR3: TGTGCCAGCAGGACCGACTTAACCTACGAGCAGTACTTC.

The chain employs TRBV7-9 and TRBJ2-1; D is possibly TRBD1 (5 bases). This CDR3 is built from 13 residues. V was trimmed by 2 bases and J by 9 bases, leaving 11 bases between them. Germline-derived CDR1 and CDR2 are SEHNR and FQNEAQ (reference sequence). Here the CDR3 DNA reads TGTGCCAGCAGCTTATACGCAAGGGGTGAGCAGTTCTTC. This translates into CASSLYARGEQFF.

This clonotype was found a few times. V usage is TRBV7-2 and J usage is TRBJ2-3, with D maybe TRBD2 (5 bases). The V gene's germline CDR1 is SGHTA and CDR2 FQGNSA. The germline V and J ends were trimmed by 1 base and 0 bases, with 11 bases remaining between them. The CDR3 covers 16 residues. CDR3 region: CASSLEGRDSTDTQYF. In nucleotides, the CDR3 is TGTGCCAGCAGCTTAGAGGGCCGGGATAGCACAGATACGCAGTATTTT.

This sequence joins TRBV3-1 and TRBJ2-7; D is ambiguous. V was cut by 1 base and J by 2 bases, with 15 bases left in between. Per germline, CDR1 LGHDT and CDR2 YNNKEL (reference sequence). The CDR3 extends over 16 amino acids. The CDR3 nucleotides read TGTGCCAGCAGCCAAGGTTTGCTTAGCAACACCTACGAGCAGTACTTC. Its translation: CASSQGLLSNTYEQYF.